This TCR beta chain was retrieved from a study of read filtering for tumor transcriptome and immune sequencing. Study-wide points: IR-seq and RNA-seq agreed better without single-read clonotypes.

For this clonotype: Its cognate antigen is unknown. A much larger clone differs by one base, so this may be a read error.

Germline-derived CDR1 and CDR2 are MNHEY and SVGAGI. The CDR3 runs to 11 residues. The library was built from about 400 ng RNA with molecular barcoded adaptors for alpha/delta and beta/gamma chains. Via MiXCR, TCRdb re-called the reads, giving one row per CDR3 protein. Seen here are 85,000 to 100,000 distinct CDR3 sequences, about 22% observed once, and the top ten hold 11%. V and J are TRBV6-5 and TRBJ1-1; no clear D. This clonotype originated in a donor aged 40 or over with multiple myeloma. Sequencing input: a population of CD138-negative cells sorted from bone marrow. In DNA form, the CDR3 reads TGTGCCAGCACGGGAGACACTAAAGCTTTCTTT. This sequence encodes CASTGDTKAFF.